This section outlines one T cell receptor (beta chain) sequence together with its context. The time point: after dendritic cell vaccination, including at tumor progression/relapse. These data originate in a study of glioma-infiltrating T cells after dendritic cell vaccination. The ends lost 0 bases at V and 0 bases at J; junction bases unmatched: 9. The CDR3 consists of 17 residues. CDR1 is SGHRS, CDR2 YFSETQ, per germline. The assay was immunoSEQ multiplex PCR, and TCRdb's table has in-frame clones only and misses some. Among 99,000 or so clones, 85% to 90% were seen once, and the ten largest hold 2.7%.

Here the sequenced sample was blood, taken after dendritic cell vaccination. This sequence was found in a human donor with glioblastoma. The chain carries TRBV5-1 and TRBJ2-7; 7 bases are shared with TRBD2. In nucleotides, the CDR3 is TGCGCCAGCAGCTTGGGGGCTAGCGGATATACCTCCTACGAGCAGTACTTC. This sequence encodes CASSLGASGYTSYEQYF. The full variable domain, rest sourced from reference TRBV5-1 and TRBJ2-7, is KAGVTQTPRYLIKTRGQQVTLSCSPISGHRSVSWYQQTPGQGLQFLFEYFSETQRNKGNFPGRFSGRQFSNSRSEMNVSTLELGDSALYLCASSLGASGYTSYEQYFGPGTRLTVT.